This is a list of T cell receptor beta chains from one sample in a study of cytomegalovirus exposure and HLA in healthy donors. TCRdb's table, derived via immunoSEQ multiplex PCR, lists solely in-frame clones and lacks some. The table has about 150,000 clones, over 80% seen once. The sequenced material came from PBMCs. Every receptor here comes from a woman under 40 in good health and CMV-seronegative. Each CDR3 is given with its conserved first and last residue. A D gene is named only where the DNA matches it firmly. Part of the rows lack a size; the others show once, few, many or a class for expanded clones.

size,D,J,V,CDR3,DNA
-,TRBD2,TRBJ2-3,TRBV7-9,CASSPGTSGADTQYF,TGTGCCAGCAGCCCAGGGACTAGCGGGGCAGATACGCAGTATTTT
-,TRBD1,TRBJ1-1,TRBV18,CASSSTTGVGTEAFF,TGTGCCAGCTCATCAACAACAGGGGTCGGGACTGAAGCTTTCTTT
few,-,TRBJ2-1,TRBV5-4,CASSTDFPNEQFF,TGTGCCAGCAGCACCGACTTCCCCAATGAGCAGTTCTTC
-,-,TRBJ1-4,TRBV30,CAWSRRRATNEKLFF,TGTGCCTGGAGTCGCCGACGGGCAACTAATGAAAAACTGTTTTTT
once,-,TRBJ1-1,TRBV19,CASIRDTEAFF,TGTGCCAGTATTCGGGACACTGAAGCTTTCTTT
-,TRBD1,TRBJ1-2,TRBV30,CAWSYRQGYGYTF,TGTGCCTGGAGTTACCGACAGGGCTATGGCTACACCTTC
few,-,TRBJ2-7,TRBV2,CASSERESAYEQYF,TGTGCCAGCAGTGAGAGGGAGTCGGCCTACGAGCAGTACTTC
-,TRBD1,TRBJ2-3,TRBV7-9,CASSPGTEFPTDTQYF,TGTGCCAGCAGCCCTGGGACAGAATTTCCGACAGATACGCAGTATTTT
once,-,TRBJ2-1,TRBV7-6,CASSLAGTGEWEQFF,TGTGCCAGCAGCTTAGCCGGGACGGGGGAGTGGGAGCAGTTCTTC
-,-,TRBJ2-2,TRBV29-1,CSVEDLDSNTGELFF,TGCAGCGTTGAAGATCTTGACTCGAACACCGGGGAGCTGTTTTTT
-,-,TRBJ1-6,TRBV5-6,CASSLSGDSPLHF,TGTGCCAGCAGCTTGTCGGGGGATTCACCCCTCCACTTT